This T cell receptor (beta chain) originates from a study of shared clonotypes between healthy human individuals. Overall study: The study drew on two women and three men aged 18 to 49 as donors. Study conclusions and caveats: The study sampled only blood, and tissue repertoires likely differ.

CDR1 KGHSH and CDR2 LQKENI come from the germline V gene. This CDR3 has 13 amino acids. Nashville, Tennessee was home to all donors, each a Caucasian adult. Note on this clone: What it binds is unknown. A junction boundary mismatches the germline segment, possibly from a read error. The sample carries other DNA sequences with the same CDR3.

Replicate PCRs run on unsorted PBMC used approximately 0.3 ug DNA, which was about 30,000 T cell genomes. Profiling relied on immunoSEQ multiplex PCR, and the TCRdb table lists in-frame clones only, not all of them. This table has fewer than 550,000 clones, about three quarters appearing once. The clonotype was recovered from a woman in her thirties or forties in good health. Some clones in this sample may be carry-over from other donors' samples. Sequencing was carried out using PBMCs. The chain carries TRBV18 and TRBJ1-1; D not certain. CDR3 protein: CASSPWTNTEAFF. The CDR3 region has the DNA TGTGCCAGCTCACCATGGACGAACACCGAAGCTTTCTTT.